This T cell receptor (beta chain) is drawn from a study of quantifying T cell responses using KT2 cells. Study-wide context: Reverse transcription used primers in the TCR alpha and beta constant regions.

An oligo carrying a UMI was ligated to the cDNA 3' end. An equimolar mix of RC1.1 and RC1.2 primed the beta chain across TRBC1 and TRBC2. TCRdb re-analysed the UMI-ligation and nested PCR reads in MiXCR, keeping a single row per CDR3 protein. The sample totals approximately 15 distinct CDR3 sequences. The sequenced sample consisted of PBMCs spiked with cells of the T cell clone KT2. All receptors derive from a human donor.

Note on this clonotype: This beta chain is off target for a library built for alpha chains, so its abundance means little. This rearrangement joins TRBV2 to TRBJ1-5; D call uncertain. Germline CDR1 and CDR2: SNHLY and FYNNEI. Trimming shortened V by 3 bases and J by 6 bases, and 9 bases separated the two germline ends. There are 13 residues in the CDR3. The CDR3 DNA reads TGTGCCAGCAGTGAGAGGGCCATTCAGCCCCAGCATTTT. Amino acid sequence: CASSERAIQPQHF.